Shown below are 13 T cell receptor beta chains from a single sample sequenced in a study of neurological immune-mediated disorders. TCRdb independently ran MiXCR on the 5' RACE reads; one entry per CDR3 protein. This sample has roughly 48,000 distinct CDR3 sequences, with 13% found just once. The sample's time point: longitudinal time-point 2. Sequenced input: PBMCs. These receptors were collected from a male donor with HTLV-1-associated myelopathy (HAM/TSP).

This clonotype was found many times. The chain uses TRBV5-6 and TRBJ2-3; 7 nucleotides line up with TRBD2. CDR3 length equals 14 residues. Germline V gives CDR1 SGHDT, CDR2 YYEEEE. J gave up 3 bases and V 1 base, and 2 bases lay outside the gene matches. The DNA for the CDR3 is TGTGCCAGCAGCTTGAACGGGAGGACAGATACGCAGTATTTT. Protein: CASSLNGRTDTQYF. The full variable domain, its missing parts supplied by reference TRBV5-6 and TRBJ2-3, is DAGVTQSPTHLIKTRGQQVTLRCSPKSGHDTVSWYQQALGQGPQFIFQYYEEEERQRGNFPDRFSGHQFPNYSSELNVNALLLGDSALYLCASSLNGRTDTQYFGPGTRLTVL.

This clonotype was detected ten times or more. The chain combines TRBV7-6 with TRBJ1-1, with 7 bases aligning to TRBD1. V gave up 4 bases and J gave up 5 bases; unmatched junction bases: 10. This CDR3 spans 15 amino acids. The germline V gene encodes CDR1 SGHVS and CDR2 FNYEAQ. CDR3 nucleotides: TGTGCCAGCAGCTCCAGGGGGGGCCGAGGGACTGAAGCTTTCTTT. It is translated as CASSSRGGRGTEAFF.

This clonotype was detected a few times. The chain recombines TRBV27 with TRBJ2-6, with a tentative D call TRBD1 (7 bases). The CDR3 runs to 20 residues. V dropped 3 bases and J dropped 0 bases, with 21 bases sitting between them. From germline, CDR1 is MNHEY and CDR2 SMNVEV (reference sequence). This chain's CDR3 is CASSFSLATGRFSGANVLTF. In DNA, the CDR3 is TGTGCCAGCAGTTTTTCTCTCGCGACAGGGAGGTTCTCTGGGGCCAACGTCCTGACTTTC.

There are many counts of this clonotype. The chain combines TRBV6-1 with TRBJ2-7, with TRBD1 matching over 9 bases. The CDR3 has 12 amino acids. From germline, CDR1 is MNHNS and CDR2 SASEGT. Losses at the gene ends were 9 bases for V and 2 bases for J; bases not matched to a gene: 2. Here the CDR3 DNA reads TGTGCCAGTCGGGACAGGGCCTACGAGCAGTACTTC. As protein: CASRDRAYEQYF.

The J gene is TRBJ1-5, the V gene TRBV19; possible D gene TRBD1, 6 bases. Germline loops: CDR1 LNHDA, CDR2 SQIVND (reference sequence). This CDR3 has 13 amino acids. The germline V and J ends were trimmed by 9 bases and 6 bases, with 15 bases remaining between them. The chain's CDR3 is CASGQIIGQPQHF. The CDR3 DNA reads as TGTGCCAGCGGACAGATTATTGGTCAGCCCCAGCATTTT.

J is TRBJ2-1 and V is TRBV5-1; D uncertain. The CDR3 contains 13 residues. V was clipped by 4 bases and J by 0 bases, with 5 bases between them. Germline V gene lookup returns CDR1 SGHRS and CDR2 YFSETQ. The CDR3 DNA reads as TGCGCCAGCAGCCCCGACTCCTACAATGAGCAGTTCTTC. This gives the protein CASSPDSYNEQFF.

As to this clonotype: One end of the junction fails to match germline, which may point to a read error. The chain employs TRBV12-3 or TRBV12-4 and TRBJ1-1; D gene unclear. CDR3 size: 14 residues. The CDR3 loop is CASSLRAWNNEAFF. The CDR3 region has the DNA TGTGCCAGCAGTTTAAGGGCCTGGAACAATGAAGCTTTCTTT.

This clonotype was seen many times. The CDR3 region is CSARGRGGNTEAFF. Here the CDR3 DNA reads TGCAGTGCTAGAGGCCGGGGGGGAAACACTGAAGCTTTCTTT. This chain connects TRBV20-1 to TRBJ1-1, with D possibly matching TRBD1 (5 bases). The CDR3 extends over 14 amino acids. Trimming took 1 base from V and 2 from J, leaving 11 bases between them. From germline, CDR1 is DFQATT and CDR2 SNEGSKA (reference sequence).

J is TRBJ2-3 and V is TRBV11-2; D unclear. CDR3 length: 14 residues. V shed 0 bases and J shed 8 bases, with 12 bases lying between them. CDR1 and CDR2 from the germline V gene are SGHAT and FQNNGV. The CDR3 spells CASSLDSYRFTQYF. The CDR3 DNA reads TGTGCCAGCAGCTTAGACAGCTACAGATTTACGCAGTATTTT.

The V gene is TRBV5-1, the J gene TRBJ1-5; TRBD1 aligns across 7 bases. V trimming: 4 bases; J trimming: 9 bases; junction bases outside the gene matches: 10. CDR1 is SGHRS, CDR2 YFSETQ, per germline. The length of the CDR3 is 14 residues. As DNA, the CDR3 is TGCGCCAGCAGCGAGACAGGGCCGGCCACGCCCCAGCATTTT. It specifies CASSETGPATPQHF.

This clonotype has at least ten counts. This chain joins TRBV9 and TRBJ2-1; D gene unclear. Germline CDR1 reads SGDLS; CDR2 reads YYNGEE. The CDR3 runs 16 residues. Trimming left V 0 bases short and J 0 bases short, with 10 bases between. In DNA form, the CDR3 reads TGTGCCAGCAGCGTAGCTCCGGCAAGCTCCTACAATGAGCAGTTCTTC. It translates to CASSVAPASSYNEQFF. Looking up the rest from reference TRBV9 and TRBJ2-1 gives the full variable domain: DSGVTQTPKHLITATGQRVTLRCSPRSGDLSVYWYQQSLDQGLQFLIQYYNGEERAKGNILERFSAQQFPDLHSELNLSSLELGDSALYFCASSVAPASSYNEQFFGPGTRLTVL.

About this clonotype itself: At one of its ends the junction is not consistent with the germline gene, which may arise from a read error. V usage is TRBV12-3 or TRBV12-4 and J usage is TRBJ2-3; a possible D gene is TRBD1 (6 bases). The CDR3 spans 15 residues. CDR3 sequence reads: CASSLYGGSTYTQYF. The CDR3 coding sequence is TGTGCCAGCAGTTTATATGGGGGCAGCACATATACGCAGTATTTT.

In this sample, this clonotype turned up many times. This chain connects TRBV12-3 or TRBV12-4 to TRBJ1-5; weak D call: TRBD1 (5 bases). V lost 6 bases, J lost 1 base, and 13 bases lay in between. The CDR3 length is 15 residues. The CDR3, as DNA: TGTGCCAGCAGCCAATCGAGGGACAGCAATCAGCCCCAGCATTTT. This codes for CASSQSRDSNQPQHF.